The table lists the clone carrying this TCR beta chain with a count of one. These data originate in a study of Ad26.COV2.S vaccination and SARS-CoV-2 variants. Study-level information: Of the COV1001 trial arms, the Ad26.COV2.S arm included the donor.

This sample's treatment: roughly 19 received Ad26.COV2.S at low or high dose, single or two shots; about five received placebo; per-sample allocation not given. Sampling was done on day 63 after the first vaccine or placebo injection. This table comes from immunoSEQ multiplex PCR, and its TCRdb copy is limited to in-frame clones, with some not included. This sample has 510,000 or so clones, with roughly 85% found just once. This CDR3 is built from 13 residues. Unmatched junction bases numbered 1, after V lost 6 bases and J lost 6 bases. Germline assignment: CDR1 MNHEY and CDR2 SVGAGI. This clonotype was sampled from a person between 18 and 65 years old who received the Ad26.COV2.S COVID-19 vaccine or a placebo. V usage is TRBV6-5 and J usage is TRBJ1-4, with 10 bases matching TRBD1. This specimen consisted of peripheral blood, obtained in a trial of Ad26.COV2.S vaccine versus placebo. CDR3 amino acids: CASRGQGDEKLFF. In DNA, the CDR3 is TGTGCCAGCAGAGGACAGGGGGATGAAAAACTGTTTTTT.